Below are 3 T cell receptor beta chains sequenced from a single sample in a study of T-cell memory formation after mild COVID-19. TCRdb re-derived calls from the 5' RACE reads in MiXCR, one entry per CDR3 protein. In the table there are roughly 400,000 distinct CDR3 sequences, around a sixth of which are singletons. Sequences were obtained from PBMCs or a T cell subset sorted from them (not recorded which). The receptors shown here come from a man between 18 and 35 years old who had mild COVID-19 (a few samples of this study predate the infection). Cell type and time point are not known.

This clonotype has just a few counts. This sequence joins TRBV15 and TRBJ1-2; the D is unclear. V lost 0 bases and J lost 7, with 6 bases in between. The CDR3 has 12 residues. CDR1 and CDR2 from the germline V gene are LNHNV and YYDKDF (reference sequence). CDR3 bases: TGTGCCACCAGCAGAGAAGGCTTTGGCTACACCTTC. Protein: CATSREGFGYTF.

This sequence joins TRBV20-1 and TRBJ1-1, with TRBD1 as a possible D gene (5 bases). Germline CDR1 DFQATT, CDR2 SNEGSKA (reference sequence). The CDR3 runs 11 residues. Trimming removed 7 bases at V and 7 bases at J, with 13 bases between. CDR3 nucleotides: TGCAGTGTCTCGGGAGGGGATGAAGCTTTCTTT. Translated, it gives CSVSGGDEAFF.

The V and J genes are TRBV9 and TRBJ2-5; 16 bases line up with TRBD2. CDR1 is SGDLS, CDR2 YYNGEE, per germline. This CDR3 is built from 19 residues. V gave up 0 bases and J gave up 5 bases; unmatched junction bases: 10. CDR3 in DNA: TGTGCCAGCAGCGTAGGTTCGGGACTAGCGGGGGGGCCGGGGGAGACCCAGTACTTC. It encodes CASSVGSGLAGGPGETQYF.